The 23 T cell receptor beta chains reported below all come from one sample, sequenced in a study of beta chain features in type 1 diabetes. General study points: Among patients with Type 1 diabetes, TCRB CDR3s were moderately but significantly shorter in every one of the four CD4+ subsets.

Their recognized antigens are unknown. Investigators reverse transcribed all isolated RNA, so they sequenced expressed TCRB transcripts. Clones were read by immunoSEQ multiplex PCR, and TCRdb kept only the in-frame ones, dropping some. Of 120,000 or so clones listed, about 15% were seen once; the top ten hold about 2.5%. The sequencing input was central memory CD4+ T cells from blood. The source is a man aged 25 to 45 with type 1 diabetes.

V usage is TRBV4-2 and J usage is TRBJ2-4; D is ambiguous. Germline lookup yields CDR1 LGHNA and CDR2 YNFKEQ. V lost 1 base and J 7 bases, leaving 5 bases between the germline ends. The CDR3 is 12 amino acids. The CDR3 protein is CASSQVGNIQYF. Written as DNA, the CDR3 is TGTGCCAGCAGCCAAGTGGGGAACATTCAGTACTTC.

Turning to this clone: Additional DNA sequences in this sample encode the identical CDR3. The rearrangement links TRBV7-6 to TRBJ2-3, with D unresolved. The V end lost 1 base, the J end lost 0 bases, and 2 bases lay between the germline ends. CDR1 is SGHVS and CDR2 is FNYEAQ in the germline V gene. The CDR3 length is 13 residues. CDR3 in DNA: TGTGCCAGCAGCTTAGGTAGCACAGATACGCAGTATTTT. It specifies CASSLGSTDTQYF.

CDR3 sequence (DNA): TGTGCCAGCTCACCGGGACACCAGAACACTGAAGCTTTCTTT. This codes for CASSPGHQNTEAFF. The chain is built from TRBV18 and TRBJ1-1, with D perhaps matching TRBD1 (6 bases). Germline V lookup: CDR1 KGHSH, CDR2 LQKENI. This CDR3 is built from 14 residues. The V end lost 3 bases, the J end lost 1 base, and 9 bases lay between the germline ends.

This clone turned up a few times. The chain couples TRBV4-1 to TRBJ1-1; D gene ambiguous. Germline V gene data show CDR1 as MGHRA and CDR2 as YSYEKL. The CDR3 runs to 13 residues. Trimming cost V 0 bases and J 7 bases, with 9 bases left between them. CDR3 protein: CASSQDILGEAFF. The CDR3 nucleotides read TGCGCCAGCAGCCAAGACATCTTGGGTGAAGCTTTCTTT.

This clone appeared a few times. This chain uses TRBV29-1 with TRBJ1-4; possibly TRBD1 for D (5 bases). The V and J ends lost 4 bases and 8 bases respectively, with 11 bases between them. This CDR3 region has 12 residues. Germline-derived CDR1 and CDR2 are SQVTM and ANQGSEA. CDR3 protein: CSVGDLKEKLFF. In DNA form, the CDR3 reads TGCAGCGTTGGGGACTTGAAGGAAAAACTGTTTTTT.

Comment on this clone: A read error may explain this, as a much larger clone is one base away. The chain is built from TRBV9 and TRBJ1-1; a possible D gene is TRBD1 (6 bases). Per germline, CDR1 SGDLS and CDR2 YYNGEE. The CDR3 has 15 residues. This chain's CDR3 is CASSVSRVGDTETFF. Written as DNA, the CDR3 is TGTGCCAGCAGCGTTTCCAGGGTAGGGGACACTGAAACTTTCTTT.

The table lists this clone with a few counts. The rearrangement joins TRBV4-3 to TRBJ1-2; D remains ambiguous. The germline gives CDR1 LGHNA, CDR2 YSLEER. This CDR3 is built from 13 residues. Trimming removed 4 bases from V and 1 base from J, with 7 bases in between. The CDR3 nucleotides read TGCGCCAGCAGCCTTCAGGTTAACTATGGCTACACCTTC. It encodes CASSLQVNYGYTF.

This clone was detected a few times. The rearrangement joins TRBV7-8 to TRBJ1-6; no clear D gene. This CDR3 spans 14 amino acids. V lost 5 bases and J lost 7, with 12 bases in between. Germline CDR1 and CDR2: SGHVS and FQNEAQ. The CDR3 DNA follows: TGTGCCAGCAGCACCGAAGTTCTAAATTCACCCCTCCACTTT. Its protein product is CASSTEVLNSPLHF. Full variable domain (missing parts from reference TRBV7-8 and TRBJ1-6): GAGVSQSPRYKVAKRGQDVALRCDPISGHVSLFWYQQALGQGPEFLTYFQNEAQLDKSGLPSDRFFAERPEGSVSTLKIQRTQQEDSAVYLCASSTEVLNSPLHFGNGTRLTVT.

As DNA, the CDR3 is TGTGCCAGCAGCGCCGGGACAGGGGTGAATACGCAGTATTTT. It translates to CASSAGTGVNTQYF. The V and J genes are TRBV7-2 and TRBJ2-3; 10 nucleotides agree with TRBD1. Germline CDR1 is SGHTA and CDR2 is FQGNSA. This CDR3 has 14 amino acids. The ends lost 5 bases at V and 7 bases at J; junction bases unmatched: 6.

In DNA, the CDR3 is TGTGCCAGCAGCGCAAGGCTAGCGGGGATCTACAATGAGCAGTTCTTC. Amino acid sequence: CASSARLAGIYNEQFF. The chain has TRBV7-2 and TRBJ2-1, with 9 nucleotides matching TRBD2. V dropped 5 bases and J dropped 3; count of bases not matched to a gene: 8. This CDR3 region has 16 residues. In germline, CDR1 is SGHTA, CDR2 FQGNSA.

This chain connects TRBV7-2 to TRBJ2-5; 10 nucleotides agree with TRBD2. Trimming at V came to 5 bases and at J to 2 bases, leaving 11 bases not matched to a gene. The CDR3 sequence is 17 residues long. The germline gives CDR1 SGHTA, CDR2 FQGNSA. The CDR3: CASSILGLAVRQETQYF. CDR3 nucleotide sequence: TGTGCCAGCAGCATCCTAGGACTAGCGGTCCGTCAAGAGACCCAGTACTTC.

This clone was seen more than once but under ten times. Other DNA sequences in the same sample also yield this CDR3. The CDR3 reads CASSQDGQGAGQPQHF. For the CDR3, the DNA is TGTGCCAGCAGCCAAGATGGTCAGGGGGCTGGACAGCCCCAGCATTTT. This chain uses TRBV4-2 with TRBJ1-5; TRBD1 aligns across 8 bases. V shed 0 bases, J shed 7 bases, and the junction held 8 bases outside the gene matches. Germline V CDR1 and CDR2: LGHNA, YNFKEQ. The CDR3 consists of 16 residues.

In this sample, this clone turned up a few times. The chain links TRBV12-5 to TRBJ2-1; 12 bases align to TRBD2. The J segment lost 9 bases and the V segment lost 0 bases, leaving 12 bases of the junction unmatched. The CDR3 extends over 18 amino acids. Germline V CDR1 and CDR2: LGHNT, FRNRAP. This chain's CDR3 is CASGLVLASGGAGSEQFF. DNA of the CDR3: TGTGCTAGTGGTTTGGTACTGGCTAGCGGGGGGGCCGGGAGTGAGCAGTTCTTC.

The V call is TRBV19, the J call TRBJ1-2, with D hard to call. The germline V gene encodes CDR1 LNHDA and CDR2 SQIVND (reference sequence). V was trimmed by 3 bases and J by 7 bases, leaving 12 bases between them. The CDR3 extends over 13 amino acids. The CDR3 spells CASSIGGLRGYTF. For the CDR3, the DNA is TGTGCCAGTAGTATCGGAGGACTCCGTGGCTACACCTTC.

This clone was observed a few times. V usage is TRBV30 and J usage is TRBJ2-7, with 9 bases matching TRBD2. V lost 0 bases to trimming and J lost 3 bases; unmatched junction nucleotides: 6. CDR1 is GTSNPN, CDR2 SVGIG, per germline (reference sequence). The CDR3 runs 15 residues. Here the CDR3 reads CAWSVRRAGGYEQYF. CDR3 coding DNA: TGTGCCTGGAGTGTACGTAGAGCGGGGGGCTACGAGCAGTACTTC.

In this sample, this clone turned up a few times. The genes are TRBV7-2 and TRBJ2-5, with TRBD1 matching 9 bases. This CDR3 comprises 15 residues. After removal of 6 bases from V and 5 bases from J, the junction contained 10 bases not matched to a gene. Germline V gives CDR1 SGHTA, CDR2 FQGNSA. The CDR3: CASRLEVQGAETQYF. CDR3 in DNA: TGTGCCAGCAGGCTAGAGGTACAGGGGGCGGAGACCCAGTACTTC.

The table lists this clone with a count of one. The chain combines TRBV30 with TRBJ2-2; the D is unclear. The V and J ends lost 0 bases and 5 bases respectively, with 10 bases between them. The CDR3 totals 14 residues. Germline V gene lookup returns CDR1 GTSNPN and CDR2 SVGIG (reference sequence). CDR3 sequence: CAWSVHLGTGELFF. CDR3 in DNA: TGTGCCTGGAGTGTACATTTAGGAACCGGGGAGCTGTTTTTT.

This chain links TRBV30 with TRBJ1-6; 8 positions agree with TRBD1. The CDR3 consists of 14 residues. The germline V gene has CDR1 GTSNPN and CDR2 SVGIG (reference sequence). V was clipped by 3 bases and J by 7 bases; unmatched bases: 5. The CDR3 DNA reads TGTGCCTGGAGCGTCAACAGGGGGAATTCACCCCTCCACTTT. Protein: CAWSVNRGNSPLHF.

The chain combines TRBV30 with TRBJ1-6, with D perhaps matching TRBD1 (6 bases). The ends were cut back, 0 bases at V and 6 bases at J, with 21 bases in the middle. Germline V gene sequence: CDR1 GTSNPN, CDR2 SVGIG (reference sequence). The CDR3 is 18 residues long. The CDR3 here is CAWSVQGELNRANSPLHF. DNA of the CDR3: TGTGCCTGGAGTGTACAAGGCGAGCTCAACAGGGCTAATTCACCCCTCCACTTT.

This chain links TRBV28 with TRBJ2-3, with D perhaps assigned TRBD1 or TRBD2 (5 bases each). V lost 5 bases and J lost 0, with 12 bases in between. Germline loops: CDR1 MDHEN, CDR2 SYDVKM. The CDR3 loop spans 15 amino acids. The CDR3 loop is CASSIRGQSTDTQYF. CDR3 DNA: TGTGCCAGCAGTATACGGGGCCAAAGCACAGATACGCAGTATTTT.

V usage is TRBV27 and J usage is TRBJ1-6, with D possibly TRBD1 on 5 matching bases. CDR1 is MNHEY, CDR2 SMNVEV, per germline (reference sequence). V lost 10 bases and J lost 0, with 13 bases in between. CDR3 length: 15 residues. The CDR3 DNA reads as TGTGCCATGGGGACGGCGAGCTCCTATAATTCACCCCTCCACTTT. It is translated as CAMGTASSYNSPLHF.

In its sample, this clone was seen many times. The chain is built from TRBV7-2 and TRBJ2-3, with 8 bases aligning to TRBD2. Germline V gene data show CDR1 as SGHTA and CDR2 as FQGNSA. Losses at the gene ends were 6 bases for V and 6 bases for J; bases not matched to a gene: 8. The CDR3 extends over 14 amino acids. Here the CDR3 reads CASRPGLASDTQYF. Written as DNA, the CDR3 is TGTGCCAGCAGACCTGGACTAGCTTCCGATACGCAGTATTTT.

The V call is TRBV7-2, the J call TRBJ2-6; D may be TRBD1 (6 bases). Germline-derived CDR1 and CDR2 are SGHTA and FQGNSA. Trimming left V 5 bases short and J 8 bases short, with 10 bases between. The CDR3 totals 13 residues. The CDR3 DNA reads TGTGCCAGCAGCGAACAGGGTTCCAACGTCCTGACTTTC. Its protein is CASSEQGSNVLTF. Complete variable domain (other parts from reference TRBV7-2 and TRBJ2-6): GAGVSQSPSNKVTEKGKDVELRCDPISGHTALYWYRQSLGQGLEFLIYFQGNSAPDKSGLPSDRFSAERTGGSVSTLTIQRTQQEDSAVYLCASSEQGSNVLTFGAGSRLTVL.